This TCR beta chain appears in the sequencing data of a study of shared clonotypes between healthy human individuals. Clones were sequenced by immunoSEQ multiplex PCR, and TCRdb holds only the in-frame ones, with some missing. The data contain 950,000 to 1,100,000 clones, about 80% of them singletons. Trimming took off 5 bases at V and 3 bases at J, with 14 bases between the two ends. The CDR3 length is 15 residues. Germline V lookup: CDR1 LGHNT, CDR2 FRNRAP. The sequence derives from a man younger than 30 in good health. V and J are TRBV12-5 and TRBJ1-5, with D unclear. Sequencing was carried out using memory CD4+ T cells sorted from blood. Noted subset: CD45RA-negative fraction. As DNA, the CDR3 is TGTGCTAGTGGTCGGGGTGAGGCCGACAATCAGCCCCAGCATTTT. Translating gives CASGRGEADNQPQHF.